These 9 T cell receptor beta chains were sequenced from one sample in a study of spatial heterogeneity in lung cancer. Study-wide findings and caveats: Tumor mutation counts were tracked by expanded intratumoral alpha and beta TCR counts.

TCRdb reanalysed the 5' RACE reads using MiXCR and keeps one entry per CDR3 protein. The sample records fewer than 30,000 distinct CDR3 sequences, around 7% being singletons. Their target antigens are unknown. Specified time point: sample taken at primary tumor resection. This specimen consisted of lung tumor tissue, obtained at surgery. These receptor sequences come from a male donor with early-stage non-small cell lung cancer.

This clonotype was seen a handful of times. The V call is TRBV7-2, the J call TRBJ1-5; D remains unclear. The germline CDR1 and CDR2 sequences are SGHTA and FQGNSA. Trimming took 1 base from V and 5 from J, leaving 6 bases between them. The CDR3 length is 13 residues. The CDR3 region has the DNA TGTGCCAGCAGCTTAGGGAGTTATCAGCCCCAGCATTTT. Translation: CASSLGSYQPQHF.

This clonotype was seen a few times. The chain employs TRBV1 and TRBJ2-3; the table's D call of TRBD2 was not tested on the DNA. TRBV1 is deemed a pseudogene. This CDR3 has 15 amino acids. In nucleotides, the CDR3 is TGCACCAGCAGCCAAGATCGAACCCTCAGGGATACGCAGTATTTT. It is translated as CTSSQDRTLRDTQYF.

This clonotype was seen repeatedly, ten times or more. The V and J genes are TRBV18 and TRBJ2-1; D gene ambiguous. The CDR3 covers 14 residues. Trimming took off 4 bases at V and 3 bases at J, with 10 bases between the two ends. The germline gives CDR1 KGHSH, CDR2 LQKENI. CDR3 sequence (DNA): TGTGCCAGCTCACGGATAGATAACTACAATGAGCAGTTCTTC. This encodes CASSRIDNYNEQFF. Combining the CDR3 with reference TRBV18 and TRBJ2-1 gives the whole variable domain NAGVMQNPRHLVRRRGQEARLRCSPMKGHSHVYWYRQLPEEGLKFMVYLQKENIIDESGMPKERFSAEFPKEGPSILRIQQVVRGDSAAYFCASSRIDNYNEQFFGPGTRLTVL.

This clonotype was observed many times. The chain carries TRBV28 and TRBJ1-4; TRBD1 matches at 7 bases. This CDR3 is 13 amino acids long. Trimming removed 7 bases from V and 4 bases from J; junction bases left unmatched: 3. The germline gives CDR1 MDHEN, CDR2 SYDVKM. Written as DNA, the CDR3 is TGTGCCAGCACGGGACAGAGTAATGAAAAACTGTTTTTT. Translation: CASTGQSNEKLFF.

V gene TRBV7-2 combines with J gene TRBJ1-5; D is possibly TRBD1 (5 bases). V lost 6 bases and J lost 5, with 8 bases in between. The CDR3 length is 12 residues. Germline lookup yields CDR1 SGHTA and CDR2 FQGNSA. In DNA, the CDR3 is TGTGCCAGCAGGGGGCACGATCAGCCCCAGCATTTT. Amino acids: CASRGHDQPQHF.

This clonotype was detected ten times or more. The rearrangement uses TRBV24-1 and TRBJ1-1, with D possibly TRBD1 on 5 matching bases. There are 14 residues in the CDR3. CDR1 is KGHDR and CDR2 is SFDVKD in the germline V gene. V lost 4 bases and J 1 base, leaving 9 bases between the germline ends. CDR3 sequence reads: CATSEAGRNTEAFF. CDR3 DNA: TGTGCCACCAGTGAGGCAGGGAGGAACACTGAAGCTTTCTTT.

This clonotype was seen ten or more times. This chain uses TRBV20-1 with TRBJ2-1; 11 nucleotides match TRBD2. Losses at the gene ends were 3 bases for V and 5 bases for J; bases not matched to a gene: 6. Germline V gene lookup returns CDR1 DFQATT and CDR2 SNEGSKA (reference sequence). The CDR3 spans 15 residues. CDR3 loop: CSASSLAGGHNEQFF. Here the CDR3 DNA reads TGCAGTGCTAGCAGCCTAGCGGGGGGCCACAATGAGCAGTTCTTC.

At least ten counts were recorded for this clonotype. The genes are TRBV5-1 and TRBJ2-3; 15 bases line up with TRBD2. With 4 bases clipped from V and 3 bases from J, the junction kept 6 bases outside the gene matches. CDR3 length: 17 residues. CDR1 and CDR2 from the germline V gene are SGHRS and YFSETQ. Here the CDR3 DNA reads TGCGCCAGCAGCCAAGGACTAGCGGGGGGGCCTACAGATACGCAGTATTTT. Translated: CASSQGLAGGPTDTQYF.

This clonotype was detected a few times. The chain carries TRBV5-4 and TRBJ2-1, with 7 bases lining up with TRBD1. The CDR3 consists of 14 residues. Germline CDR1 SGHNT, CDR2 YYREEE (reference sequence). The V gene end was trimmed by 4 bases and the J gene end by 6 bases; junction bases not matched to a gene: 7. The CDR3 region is CASSRGGRGNEQFF. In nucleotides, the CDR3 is TGTGCCAGCAGCCGAGGGGGCAGGGGCAATGAGCAGTTCTTC.